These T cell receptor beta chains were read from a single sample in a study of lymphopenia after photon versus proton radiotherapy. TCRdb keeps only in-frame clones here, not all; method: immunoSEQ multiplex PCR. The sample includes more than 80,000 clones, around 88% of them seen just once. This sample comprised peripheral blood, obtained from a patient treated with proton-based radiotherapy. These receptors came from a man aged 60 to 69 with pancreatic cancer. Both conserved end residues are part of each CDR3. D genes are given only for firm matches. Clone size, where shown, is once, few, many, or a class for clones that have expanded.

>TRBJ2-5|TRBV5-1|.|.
CASSLGTGGEETQYF
TGCGCCAGCAGCTTGGGCACAGGGGGGGAAGAGACCCAGTACTTC
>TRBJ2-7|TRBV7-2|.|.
CASEGRGYEQYF
TGTGCCAGCGAGGGCAGGGGTTACGAGCAGTACTTC
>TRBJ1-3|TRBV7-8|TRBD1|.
CASSLGTGGATGNTIYF
TGTGCCAGCAGCCTCGGGACAGGGGGCGCAACTGGAAACACCATATATTTT
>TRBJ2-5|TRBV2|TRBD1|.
CASSEARTGRETQYF
TGTGCCAGCAGTGAAGCGCGGACAGGGAGAGAGACCCAGTACTTC
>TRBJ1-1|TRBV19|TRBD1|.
CASSYRDRENTEAFF
TGTGCCAGTAGTTACCGGGACAGAGAGAACACTGAAGCTTTCTTT
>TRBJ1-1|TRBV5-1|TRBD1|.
CASSPTGGTGEAFF
TGCGCCAGCAGCCCGACAGGGGGCACCGGTGAAGCTTTCTTT
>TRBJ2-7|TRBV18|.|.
CASSPPGREEQYF
TGTGCCAGCTCACCACCTGGCAGGGAGGAGCAGTACTTC
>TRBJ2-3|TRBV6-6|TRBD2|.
CASQSGGVQDTQYF
TGTGCCAGCCAAAGCGGGGGGGTGCAGGATACGCAGTATTTT
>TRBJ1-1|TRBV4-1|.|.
CASSQVPVSATEAFF
TGCGCCAGCAGCCAAGTTCCAGTCTCGGCCACTGAAGCTTTCTTT
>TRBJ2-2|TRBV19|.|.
CASSIAESNTGELFF
TGTGCCAGTAGTATAGCGGAATCGAACACCGGGGAGCTGTTTTTT
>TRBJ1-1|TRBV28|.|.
CASTLAGFGTEAFF
TGTGCCAGCACTCTCGCAGGGTTTGGCACTGAAGCTTTCTTT
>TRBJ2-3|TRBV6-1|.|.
CASSEVGLTQYF
TGTGCCAGCAGTGAAGTCGGGTTGACGCAGTATTTT
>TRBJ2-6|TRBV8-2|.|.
CGRAATQSRANVLTF
TGTGGCAGAGCGGCAACACAAAGTCGGGCCAACGTCCTGACTTTC
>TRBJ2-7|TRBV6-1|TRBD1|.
CASSVETGLGEQYF
TGTGCCAGCAGTGTCGAGACAGGGTTGGGCGAGCAGTACTTC
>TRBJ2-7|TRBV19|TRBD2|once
CASSIGNSGRIYEQYF
TGTGCCAGTAGTATAGGAAATAGCGGGAGAATCTACGAGCAGTACTTC
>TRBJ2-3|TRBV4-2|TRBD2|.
CASSPYLTSGDTDTQYF
TGTGCCAGCAGCCCGTACCTTACTAGCGGAGACACAGATACGCAGTATTTT
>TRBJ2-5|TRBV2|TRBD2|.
CASSPRAGGETQYF
TGTGCCAGCAGTCCCCGAGCGGGAGGAGAGACCCAGTACTTC
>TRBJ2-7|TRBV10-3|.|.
CATSPGVSYEQYF
TGTGCCACCAGCCCGGGGGTCTCCTACGAGCAGTACTTC
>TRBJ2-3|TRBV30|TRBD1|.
CAWRRQGPDTQYF
TGTGCCTGGAGGAGACAGGGACCAGATACGCAGTATTTT
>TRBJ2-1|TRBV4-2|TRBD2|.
CASSRQTSGSANEQFF
TGTGCCAGCAGCCGACAGACTAGCGGGAGCGCCAATGAGCAGTTCTTC
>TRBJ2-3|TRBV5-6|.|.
CASSRPKGSSTDTQYF
TGTGCCAGCAGCCGACCGAAGGGGAGTAGCACAGATACGCAGTATTTT
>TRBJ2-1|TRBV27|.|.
CASTTRMSPNNEQFF
TGTGCCAGCACCACCAGGATGAGCCCGAACAATGAGCAGTTCTTC
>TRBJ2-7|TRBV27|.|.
CASSLSQGRAYEQYF
TGTGCCAGCAGTTTATCGCAGGGCCGAGCCTACGAGCAGTACTTC
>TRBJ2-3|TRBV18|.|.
CASSPLLEDTQYF
TGTGCCAGCTCACCACTCCTCGAAGATACGCAGTATTTT
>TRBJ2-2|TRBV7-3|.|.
CASSLGQGNTGELFF
TGTGCCAGCAGCTTAGGGCAGGGGAACACCGGGGAGCTGTTTTTT
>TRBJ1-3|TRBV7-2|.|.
CASSLLAGRVSTIYF
TGTGCCAGCAGCTTATTAGCTGGCAGAGTCTCCACCATATATTTT
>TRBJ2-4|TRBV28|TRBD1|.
CASSFEVRGRTKAKNIQYF
TGTGCCAGCAGTTTCGAGGTCAGGGGGCGAACGAAAGCCAAAAACATTCAGTACTTC
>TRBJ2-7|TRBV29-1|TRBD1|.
CSGGTGVYEQYF
TGCAGCGGAGGAACAGGGGTGTACGAGCAGTACTTC